The 2 T cell receptor beta chains listed next were all sequenced from one sample in a study of T cell responses to AZD1222 COVID-19 vaccine. Sequencing was performed with immunoSEQ multiplex PCR; in TCRdb, only in-frame clones are kept and a portion is missing. The profile covers some 100,000 clones, with roughly 89% appearing a single time and around 7.1% taken by the ten largest. The specimen was peripheral blood, collected 28 days after the second AZD1222 dose. The receptors derive from an adult who received the AZD1222 COVID-19 vaccine.

Note on this clone: The same CDR3 also results from other DNA sequences found in this sample. The J gene is TRBJ2-3, the V gene TRBV4-1; 13 bases match TRBD2. The trim removed 4 bases at V and 3 bases at J, leaving 4 bases unmatched. The CDR3 covers 16 residues. Germline V gene sequence: CDR1 MGHRA, CDR2 YSYEKL. CDR3 residues: CASSPRLAGGTDTQYF. CDR3 DNA: TGCGCCAGCAGCCCTCGACTAGCGGGAGGTACAGATACGCAGTATTTT.

This clone was seen only a few times. The J gene is TRBJ1-3, the V gene TRBV7-9; D remains unclear. This CDR3 has 15 amino acids. Trimming took 0 bases from V and 0 from J, leaving 6 bases between them. Germline lookup yields CDR1 SEHNR and CDR2 FQNEAQ (reference sequence). This CDR3 reads CASSLAGNSGNTIYF. The CDR3 DNA sequence: TGTGCCAGCAGCTTAGCTGGCAACTCTGGAAACACCATATATTTT.